Below, one T cell receptor (beta chain) is given with its context. The sample belongs to a study of T-cell memory formation after mild COVID-19. Germline V gives CDR1 LGHNA, CDR2 YNFKEQ. V was pared by 4 bases and J by 2 bases, with 5 bases of the junction left unmatched. The CDR3 length is 15 residues. MiXCR, applied by TCRdb to the 5' RACE reads, yields one record per CDR3 protein. Altogether 84,000 or so distinct CDR3 sequences are present, 11% to 15% being singletons, with the ten largest covering under 35%. This chain links TRBV4-2 with TRBJ2-5; 9 bases are shared with TRBD2. Material for sequencing was PBMCs or a T cell subset sorted from them (not recorded which). This TCR was recovered from an adult woman who had mild COVID-19 (a few samples of this study predate the infection). Cell type and time point are not known. The CDR3 protein is CASSPRLAVQETQYF. DNA of the CDR3: TGTGCCAGCAGCCCTAGACTAGCGGTACAAGAGACCCAGTACTTC.